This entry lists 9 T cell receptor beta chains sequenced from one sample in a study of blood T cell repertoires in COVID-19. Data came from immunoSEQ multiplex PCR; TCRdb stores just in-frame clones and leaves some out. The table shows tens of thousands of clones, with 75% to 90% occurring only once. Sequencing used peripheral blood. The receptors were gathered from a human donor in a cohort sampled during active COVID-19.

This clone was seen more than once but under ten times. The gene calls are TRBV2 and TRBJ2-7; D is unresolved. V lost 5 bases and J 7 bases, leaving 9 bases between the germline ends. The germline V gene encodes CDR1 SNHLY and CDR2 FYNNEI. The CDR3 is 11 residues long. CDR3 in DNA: TGTGCCAGCAGTCCACTTCTGGAGCAGTACTTC. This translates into CASSPLLEQYF. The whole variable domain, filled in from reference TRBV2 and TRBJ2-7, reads EPEVTQTPSHQVTQMGQEVILRCVPISNHLYFYWYRQILGQKVEFLVSFYNNEISEKSEIFDDQFSVERPDGSNFTLKIRSTKLEDSAMYFCASSPLLEQYFGPGTRLTVT.

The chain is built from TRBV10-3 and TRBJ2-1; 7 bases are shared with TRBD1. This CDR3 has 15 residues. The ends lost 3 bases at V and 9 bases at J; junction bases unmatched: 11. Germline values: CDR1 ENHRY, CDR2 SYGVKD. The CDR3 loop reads CAISDHGTVTSEQFF. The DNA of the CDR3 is TGTGCCATCAGTGATCACGGGACAGTGACCAGTGAGCAGTTCTTC.

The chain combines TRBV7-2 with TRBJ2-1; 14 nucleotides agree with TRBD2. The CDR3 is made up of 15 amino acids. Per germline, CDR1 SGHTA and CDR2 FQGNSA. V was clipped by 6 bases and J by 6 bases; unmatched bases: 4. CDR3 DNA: TGTGCCAGCAGGAAGACTAGCGGGGGGGTCAATGAGCAGTTCTTC. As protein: CASRKTSGGVNEQFF.

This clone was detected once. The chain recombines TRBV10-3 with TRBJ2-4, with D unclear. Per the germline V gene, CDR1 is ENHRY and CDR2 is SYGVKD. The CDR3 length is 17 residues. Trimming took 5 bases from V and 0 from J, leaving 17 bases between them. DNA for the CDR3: TGTGCCATCAGTTACACCGACCCCAGGCTAGCCAAAAACATTCAGTACTTC. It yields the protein CAISYTDPRLAKNIQYF.

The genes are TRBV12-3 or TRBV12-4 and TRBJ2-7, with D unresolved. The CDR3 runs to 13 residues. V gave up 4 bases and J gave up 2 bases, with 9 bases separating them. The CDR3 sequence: CASSYGAPYEQYF. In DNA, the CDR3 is TGTGCCAGCAGTTACGGAGCACCCTACGAGCAGTACTTC.

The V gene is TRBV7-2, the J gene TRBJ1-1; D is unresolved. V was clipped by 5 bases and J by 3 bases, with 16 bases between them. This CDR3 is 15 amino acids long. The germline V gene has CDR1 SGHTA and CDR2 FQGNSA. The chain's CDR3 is CASSVSAGGDTEAFF. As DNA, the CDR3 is TGTGCCAGCAGCGTCTCCGCGGGTGGGGACACTGAAGCTTTCTTT.

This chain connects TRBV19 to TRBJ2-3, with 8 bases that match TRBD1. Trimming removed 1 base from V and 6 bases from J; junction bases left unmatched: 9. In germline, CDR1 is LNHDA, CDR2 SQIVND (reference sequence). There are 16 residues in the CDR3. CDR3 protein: CASSIASAGGSDTQYF. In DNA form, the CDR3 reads TGTGCCAGTAGTATAGCTTCGGCAGGGGGCAGCGATACGCAGTATTTT.

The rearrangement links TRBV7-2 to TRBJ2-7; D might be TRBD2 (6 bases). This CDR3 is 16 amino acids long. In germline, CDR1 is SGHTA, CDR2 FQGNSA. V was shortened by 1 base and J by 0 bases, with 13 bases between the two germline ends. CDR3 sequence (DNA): TGTGCCAGCAGCTTAGGGCGGGACTTTAGCTCCTACGAGCAGTACTTC. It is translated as CASSLGRDFSSYEQYF.

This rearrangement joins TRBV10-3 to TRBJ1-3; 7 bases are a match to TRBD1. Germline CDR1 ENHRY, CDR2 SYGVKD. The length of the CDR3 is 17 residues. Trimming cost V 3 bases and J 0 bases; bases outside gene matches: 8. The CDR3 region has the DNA TGTGCCATCAGTGATCGGGACAGCGAAGTCTCTGGAAACACCATATATTTT. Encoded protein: CAISDRDSEVSGNTIYF.